This entry lists 25 T cell receptor beta chains sequenced from one sample in a study of T cell repertoires in cytomegalovirus infection. TCRdb reprocessed the reads with MiXCR, giving one entry per CDR3 protein. The sample has roughly 310,000 distinct CDR3 sequences, 15% to 20% seen once. The sequenced sample was PBMCs. These receptors came from a human donor in good health (CMV status not recorded). Some clones in this sample may be carry-over from other donors' samples.

This clonotype was picked up many times. The rearrangement joins TRBV7-2 to TRBJ1-4; the D gene is possibly TRBD1 (6 bases). Germline V gene data show CDR1 as SGHTA and CDR2 as FQGNSA. V dropped 7 bases and J dropped 5 bases, with 11 bases sitting between them. The CDR3 spans 13 residues. CDR3 sequence reads: CASTGQMNEKLFF. The CDR3 bases are TGTGCCAGCACGGGACAAATGAATGAAAAACTGTTTTTT.

This chain joins TRBV12-3 or TRBV12-4 and TRBJ2-4; TRBD2 aligns across 7 bases. The CDR3 has 15 residues. The junction had 13 bases not matched to a gene; V was cut back by 8 bases and J by 6 bases. The CDR3 region has the DNA TGTGCCAGCCTCCTCGGGGGGTTTGTTGCAAACATTCAGTACTTC. Translated: CASLLGGFVANIQYF.

The chain uses TRBV15 and TRBJ2-3, with D tentatively TRBD2 (5 bases). V lost 1 base, J lost 6 bases, and 11 bases lay in between. This CDR3 region has 14 residues. Germline V gene data show CDR1 as LNHNV and CDR2 as YYDKDF (reference sequence). CDR3 bases: TGTGCCACCAGCAGAGTAGTAGGGAGCGATACGCAGTATTTT. Amino acid sequence: CATSRVVGSDTQYF.

The V call is TRBV6-2 or TRBV6-3, the J call TRBJ2-3; 7 nucleotides match TRBD1. The CDR3 loop spans 14 amino acids. With 10 bases clipped from V and 5 bases from J, the junction kept 12 bases outside the gene matches. Germline loops: CDR1 MNHEY, CDR2 SVGEGT. CDR3 sequence reads: CATEGQATRDTQYF. In DNA form, the CDR3 reads TGTGCCACCGAAGGACAGGCAACAAGAGATACGCAGTATTTT.

This clonotype was detected a few times. The V gene is TRBV12-3 or TRBV12-4, the J gene TRBJ1-5, with D hard to call. This CDR3 spans 14 amino acids. Trimming pared 3 bases from V and 4 bases from J, leaving 10 bases between. DNA for the CDR3: TGTGCCAGCAGTTTGAGTCACAATAATCAGCCCCAGCATTTT. Translated: CASSLSHNNQPQHF.

This clonotype was observed a handful of times. The chain carries TRBV7-9 and TRBJ2-4; TRBD1 might be the D (5 bases). The CDR3 contains 17 residues. Trimming left V 0 bases short and J 2 bases short, with 14 bases between. From germline, CDR1 is SEHNR and CDR2 FQNEAQ (reference sequence). The CDR3 bases are TGTGCCAGCAGCTTAGCCGGGCAGGGTATCTCCAAAAACATTCAGTACTTC. Translated: CASSLAGQGISKNIQYF. Supplemented by reference TRBV7-9 and TRBJ2-4, the full variable domain reads DTGVSQNPRHKITKRGQNVTFRCDPISEHNRLYWYRQTLGQGPEFLTYFQNEAQLEKSRLLSDRFSAERPKGSFSTLEIQRTEQGDSAMYLCASSLAGQGISKNIQYFGAGTRLSVL.

In its sample, this clonotype was seen a few times. The junction and the germline gene differ at one end; a read error may be behind it. The chain uses TRBV2 and TRBJ2-2; either TRBD1 or TRBD2 may fit D (5 bases each). Germline loops: CDR1 SNHLY, CDR2 FYNNEI. The CDR3 runs to 11 residues. The CDR3 nucleotides read TGTGCCAGCAGTTTACGGGACGCCGGGATTTTT. Translating it yields CASSLRDAGIF.

This clonotype showed up just once. The chain carries TRBV9 and TRBJ2-2; no clear D gene. The CDR3 runs to 17 residues. The V and J ends lost 2 bases and 1 base respectively, with 15 bases between them. Germline loops: CDR1 SGDLS, CDR2 YYNGEE. CDR3 DNA sequence: TGTGCCAGCAGCGTCCGAGACTTAGCTTTGAACACCGGGGAGCTGTTTTTT. Amino acids: CASSVRDLALNTGELFF.

At least ten counts were recorded for this clonotype. V and J are TRBV7-2 and TRBJ1-4, with no clear D. The CDR3 has 16 amino acids. Trimming removed 5 bases from V and 8 bases from J, with 21 bases in between. The germline CDR1 and CDR2 sequences are SGHTA and FQGNSA. The CDR3 DNA is TGTGCCAGCAGCCAATCCGGTGGGAATCAGTGGGAAAAACTGTTTTTT. It yields the protein CASSQSGGNQWEKLFF.

In DNA form, the CDR3 reads TGTGCCAGCAGTTTAACGGGGGTTCGAACAGATACGCAGTATTTT. This encodes CASSLTGVRTDTQYF. The chain combines TRBV12-3 or TRBV12-4 with TRBJ2-3; possible D gene TRBD2, 6 bases. The CDR3 is made up of 15 amino acids. V was cut by 2 bases and J by 3 bases, with 12 bases left in between.

This clonotype has just a few counts. The chain recombines TRBV20-1 with TRBJ2-7; 11 bases map to TRBD2. CDR3 length: 15 residues. Germline CDR1 is DFQATT and CDR2 is SNEGSKA (reference sequence). V lost 1 base, J lost 6 bases, and 8 bases stayed unmatched. CDR3: CSARGALAGGSEQYF. CDR3 sequence (DNA): TGCAGTGCTAGAGGAGCGCTAGCGGGGGGAAGCGAGCAGTACTTC.

This clonotype was counted ten times or more. The chain links TRBV6-5 to TRBJ2-5; possibly TRBD1 or TRBD2 for D (5 bases each). CDR3 length: 14 residues. CDR1 is MNHEY and CDR2 is SVGAGI in the germline V gene. Trimming removed 7 bases at V and 5 bases at J, with 17 bases between. The CDR3 DNA is TGTGCCAGCAATAAGCCCGGGGCACGGGAGACCCAGTACTTC. Translated, it gives CASNKPGARETQYF.

This clonotype turned up a few times. The V gene is TRBV4-2, the J gene TRBJ1-2; maybe TRBD1 (5 bases). Germline values: CDR1 LGHNA, CDR2 YNFKEQ. V dropped 0 bases and J dropped 6 bases, with 14 bases sitting between them. The CDR3 runs to 15 residues. The CDR3 DNA sequence: TGTGCCAGCAGCCAAGATTTGGGGCGCCTGGATGGCTACACCTTC. Amino acid sequence: CASSQDLGRLDGYTF.

The chain has TRBV12-3 or TRBV12-4 and TRBJ2-3; 8 nucleotides line up with TRBD2. The CDR3 length is 17 residues. J lost 5 bases, V lost 5 bases, and 15 bases had no gene match. Here the CDR3 reads CASSPPRGGQFGDTQYF. CDR3 in DNA: TGTGCCAGCAGTCCCCCCCGGGGGGGCCAATTCGGAGATACGCAGTATTTT.

The chain uses TRBV2 and TRBJ2-7, with a weak D call TRBD1 (6 bases). Germline V gives CDR1 SNHLY, CDR2 FYNNEI. The CDR3 spans 17 residues. The V end was cut by 6 bases, the J end by 3 bases, with 24 bases between. The DNA of the CDR3 is TGTGCCAGCAGAGACCGGGACACTACAAGGGCCCGCTACGAGCAGTACTTC. Protein: CASRDRDTTRARYEQYF.

This clonotype showed up many times. The rearrangement links TRBV7-2 to TRBJ2-3, with no clear D. Germline-derived CDR1 and CDR2 are SGHTA and FQGNSA. The CDR3 runs to 13 residues. The V and J ends lost 2 bases and 4 bases respectively, with 7 bases between them. As DNA, the CDR3 is TGTGCCAGCAGCTTATCTCTCCCAGATACGCAGTATTTT. It specifies CASSLSLPDTQYF.

This clonotype was detected ten times or more. The chain is built from TRBV7-2 and TRBJ1-1; the D is unclear. The germline CDR1 and CDR2 sequences are SGHTA and FQGNSA. The CDR3 totals 14 residues. Trimming cost V 5 bases and J 2 bases, with 12 bases left between them. The CDR3 DNA reads TGTGCCAGCAGCCCCCCGCCCTTAAACACTGAAGCTTTCTTT. Protein sequence: CASSPPPLNTEAFF.

This clonotype was detected ten times or more. The chain carries TRBV10-3 and TRBJ1-2; D is unresolved. Germline CDR1 and CDR2: ENHRY and SYGVKD. The length of the CDR3 is 13 residues. Between the trimmed V and J ends, which lost 7 bases and 6 bases, there was a span of 15 bases. The CDR3 sequence: CAITEGRPDGYTF. In nucleotides, the CDR3 is TGTGCCATCACCGAAGGAAGACCGGATGGCTACACCTTC.

The chain employs TRBV9 and TRBJ1-2; D gene unclear. The CDR3 length is 13 residues. V was cut by 0 bases and J by 3 bases, with 6 bases left in between. Germline lookup yields CDR1 SGDLS and CDR2 YYNGEE. The CDR3 DNA follows: TGTGCCAGCAGCGTAGAGGTCGACTATGGCTACACCTTC. This codes for CASSVEVDYGYTF.

In this sample, this clonotype turned up many times. This chain uses TRBV12-3 or TRBV12-4 with TRBJ2-5; no reliable D call. V was pared by 2 bases and J by 5 bases, with 3 bases between. CDR3 length equals 11 residues. This CDR3 reads CASSLFETQYF. CDR3 nucleotides: TGTGCCAGCAGTTTATTTGAGACCCAGTACTTC.

The rearrangement links TRBV6-2 or TRBV6-3 to TRBJ1-1, with 7 bases matching TRBD1. With 3 bases clipped from V and 9 bases from J, the junction kept 7 bases outside the gene matches. The CDR3 consists of 13 residues. Germline V gene lookup returns CDR1 MNHEY and CDR2 SVGEGT. The CDR3 spells CASSYDSGQQAFF. The DNA for the CDR3 is TGTGCCAGCAGTTATGACTCGGGACAGCAAGCTTTCTTT.

This clonotype was recorded a few times. The chain combines TRBV7-8 with TRBJ2-7, with 10 bases matching TRBD1. CDR1 SGHVS and CDR2 FQNEAQ come from the germline V gene. V dropped 5 bases and J dropped 6; count of bases not matched to a gene: 13. The CDR3 totals 16 residues. The CDR3, as DNA: TGTGCCAGCAGCCGCCGATTGGGGACAGGGGACTCCGAGCAGTACTTC. The encoded protein is CASSRRLGTGDSEQYF.

The chain employs TRBV5-4 and TRBJ2-7; 8 nucleotides align to TRBD1. Germline CDR1 and CDR2: SGHNT and YYREEE (reference sequence). The J segment lost 5 bases and the V segment lost 0 bases, leaving 7 bases of the junction unmatched. The CDR3 consists of 15 residues. Written as DNA, the CDR3 is TGTGCCAGCAGCTTGGTGTCCAGGGGGCTCGACGAGCAGTACTTC. It translates to CASSLVSRGLDEQYF.

This clonotype was seen ten or more times. The V call is TRBV4-1, the J call TRBJ2-7, with TRBD2 identical over 9 bases. Germline values: CDR1 MGHRA, CDR2 YSYEKL. The CDR3 has 16 residues. V gave up 0 bases and J gave up 1 base; unmatched junction bases: 4. The CDR3 region has the DNA TGCGCCAGCAGCCAAGATCCAGCGGGGGGATCCTACGAGCAGTACTTC. Translated, it gives CASSQDPAGGSYEQYF.

This clonotype has ten or more counts. The chain carries TRBV7-2 and TRBJ2-3; 7 positions agree with TRBD1. Trimming removed 0 bases from V and 6 bases from J; junction bases left unmatched: 3. Per germline, CDR1 SGHTA and CDR2 FQGNSA. This CDR3 is 14 amino acids long. The CDR3 coding sequence is TGTGCCAGCAGCTTAGCCCCACAGGGGGATACGCAGTATTTT. Its protein product is CASSLAPQGDTQYF.